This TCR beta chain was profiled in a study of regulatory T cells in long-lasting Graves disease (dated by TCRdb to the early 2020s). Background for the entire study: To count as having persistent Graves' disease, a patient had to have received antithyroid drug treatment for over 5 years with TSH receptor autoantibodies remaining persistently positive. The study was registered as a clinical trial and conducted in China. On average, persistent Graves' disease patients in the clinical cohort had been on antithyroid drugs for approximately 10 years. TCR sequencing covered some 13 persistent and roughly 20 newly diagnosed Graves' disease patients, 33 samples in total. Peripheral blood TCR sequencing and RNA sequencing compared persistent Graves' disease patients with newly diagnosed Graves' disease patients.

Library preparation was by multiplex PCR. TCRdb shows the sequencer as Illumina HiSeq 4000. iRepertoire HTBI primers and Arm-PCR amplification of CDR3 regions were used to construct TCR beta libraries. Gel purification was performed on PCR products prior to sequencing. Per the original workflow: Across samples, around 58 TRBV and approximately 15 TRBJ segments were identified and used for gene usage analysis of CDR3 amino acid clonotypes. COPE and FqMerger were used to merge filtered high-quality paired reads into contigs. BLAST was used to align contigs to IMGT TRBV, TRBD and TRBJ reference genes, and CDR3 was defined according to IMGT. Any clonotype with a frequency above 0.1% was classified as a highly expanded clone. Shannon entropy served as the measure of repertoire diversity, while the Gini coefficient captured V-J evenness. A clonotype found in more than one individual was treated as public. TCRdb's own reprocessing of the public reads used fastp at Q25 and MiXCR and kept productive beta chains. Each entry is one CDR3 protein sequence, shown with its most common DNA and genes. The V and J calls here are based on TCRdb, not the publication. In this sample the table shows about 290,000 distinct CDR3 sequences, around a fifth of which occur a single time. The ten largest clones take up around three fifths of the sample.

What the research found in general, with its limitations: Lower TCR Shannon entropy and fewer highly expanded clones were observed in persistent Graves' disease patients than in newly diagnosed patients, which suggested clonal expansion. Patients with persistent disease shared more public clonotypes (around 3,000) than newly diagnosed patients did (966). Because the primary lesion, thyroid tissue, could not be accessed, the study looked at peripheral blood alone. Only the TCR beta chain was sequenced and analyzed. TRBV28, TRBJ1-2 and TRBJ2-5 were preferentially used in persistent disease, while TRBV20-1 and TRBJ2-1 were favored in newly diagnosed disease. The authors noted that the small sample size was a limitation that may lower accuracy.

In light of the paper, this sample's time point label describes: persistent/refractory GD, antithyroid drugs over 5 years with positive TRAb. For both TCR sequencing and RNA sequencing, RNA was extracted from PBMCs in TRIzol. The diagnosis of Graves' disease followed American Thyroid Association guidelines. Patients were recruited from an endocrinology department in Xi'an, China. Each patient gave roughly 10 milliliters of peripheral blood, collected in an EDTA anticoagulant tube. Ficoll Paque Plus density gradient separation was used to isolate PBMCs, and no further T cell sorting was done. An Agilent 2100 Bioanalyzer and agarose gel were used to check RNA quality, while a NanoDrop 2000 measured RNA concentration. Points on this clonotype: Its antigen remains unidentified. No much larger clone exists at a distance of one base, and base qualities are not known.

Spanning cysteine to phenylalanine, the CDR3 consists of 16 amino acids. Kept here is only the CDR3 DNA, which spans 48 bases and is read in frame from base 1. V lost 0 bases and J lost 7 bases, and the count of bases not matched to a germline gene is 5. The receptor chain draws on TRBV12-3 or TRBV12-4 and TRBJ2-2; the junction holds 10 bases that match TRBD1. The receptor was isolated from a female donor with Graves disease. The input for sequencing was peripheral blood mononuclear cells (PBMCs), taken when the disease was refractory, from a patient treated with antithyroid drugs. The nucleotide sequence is TGTGCCAGCAGTTTAGCGACAGGGGGCAAGGGCGGGGAGCTGTTTTTT. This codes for CASSLATGGKGGELFF.